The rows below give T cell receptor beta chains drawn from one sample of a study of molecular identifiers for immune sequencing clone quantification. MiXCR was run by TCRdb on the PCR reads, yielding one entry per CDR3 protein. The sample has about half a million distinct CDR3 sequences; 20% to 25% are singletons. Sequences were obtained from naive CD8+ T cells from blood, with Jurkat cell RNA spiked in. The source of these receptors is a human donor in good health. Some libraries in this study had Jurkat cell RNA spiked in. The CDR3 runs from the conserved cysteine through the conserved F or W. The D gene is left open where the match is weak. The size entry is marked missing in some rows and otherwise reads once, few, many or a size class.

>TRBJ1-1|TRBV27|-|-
TGTGCCAGCAGTTTACATCGGCTGAACACTGAAGCTTTCTTT
CASSLHRLNTEAFF
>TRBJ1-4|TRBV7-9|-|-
TGTGCCAGCAGCCCTCCCCAGGGGAGTGAAAAACTGTTTTTT
CASSPPQGSEKLFF
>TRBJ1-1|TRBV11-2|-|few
TGTGCCAGCAGCTTAGGATTGTCACCCAACACTGAAGCTTTCTTT
CASSLGLSPNTEAFF
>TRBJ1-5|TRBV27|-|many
TGTGCCAGCAGTTTATGGCAGGGGAACAATCAGCCCCAGCATTTT
CASSLWQGNNQPQHF
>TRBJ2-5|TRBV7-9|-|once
TGTGCCAGCCGGGGGTTACAAGGGACCCAGTACTTC
CASRGLQGTQYF
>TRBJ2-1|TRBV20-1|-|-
TGCAGTGCCTCAATAGCCAGTGAGCAGTTCTTC
CSASIASEQFF
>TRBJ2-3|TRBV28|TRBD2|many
TGTGCCAGCAGTCCTCGGTGGCTAGCGGGAGAAGATACGCAGTATTTT
CASSPRWLAGEDTQYF
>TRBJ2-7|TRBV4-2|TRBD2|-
TGTGCCAGCAGCCAATCCATTGGCCTAGCGGGAGTATACGAGCAGTACTTC
CASSQSIGLAGVYEQYF
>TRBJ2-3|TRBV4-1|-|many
TGCGCCAGCAGCTACCACCGGGACCCTGAAGGCACAGATACGCAGTATTTT
CASSYHRDPEGTDTQYF
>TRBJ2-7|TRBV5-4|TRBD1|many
TGTGCCAGCAGCGCCTTAGGACAGGTTGACTACTACGAGCAGTACTTC
CASSALGQVDYYEQYF
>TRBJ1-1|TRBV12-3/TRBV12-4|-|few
TGTGCCAGCAGTTTAATGCCGAACACTGAAGCTTTCTTT
CASSLMPNTEAFF
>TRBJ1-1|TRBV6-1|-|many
TGTGCCAGCAGTGAAGCTTTAGACAGAAGAGTTGAAGCTTTCTTT
CASSEALDRRVEAFF
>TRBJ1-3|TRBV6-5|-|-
TGTGCCAGCAGTTACTCGAGTTTCTTAGAGGACCTGAACAAGGTGTTCCCACCCGAGGTCTTTATATATTTT
CASSYSSFLEDLNKVFPPEVFIYF
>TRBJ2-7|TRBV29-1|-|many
TGCAGCGTTGAAGATAGCAGGGGATACGAGCAGTACTTC
CSVEDSRGYEQYF
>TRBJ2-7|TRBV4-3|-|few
TGCGCCAGCAGCCAAGATTTGCAGGCGGTATTTCCTTACGAGCAGTACTTC
CASSQDLQAVFPYEQYF
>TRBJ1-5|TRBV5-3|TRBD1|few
TGTGCCAGCAGCGGACCGGGACAGGGGGGCCAGCCCCAGCATTTT
CASSGPGQGGQPQHF
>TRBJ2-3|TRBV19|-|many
TGTGCCAGTAGTATAGATTCAGGAGCTAGCACAGATACGCAGTATTTT
CASSIDSGASTDTQYF
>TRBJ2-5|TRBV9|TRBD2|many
TGTGCCAGCAGCCTTCCGACTAGCGGGGAAGAGACCCAGTACTTC
CASSLPTSGEETQYF
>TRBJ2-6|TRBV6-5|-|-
TGTGCCAGCAGTTACCCGACAGTTAGCCGTTTTCCTGGGGCCAACGTCCTGACTTTC
CASSYPTVSRFPGANVLTF
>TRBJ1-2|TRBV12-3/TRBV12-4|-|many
TGTGCCAGCAGTTTACCACAGAACTATGGCTACACCTTC
CASSLPQNYGYTF
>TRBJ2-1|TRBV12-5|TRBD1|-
TGTGCTAGTTGGGGCAAGGGACAGGACTACAATGAGCAGTTCTTC
CASWGKGQDYNEQFF
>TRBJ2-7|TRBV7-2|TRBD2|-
TGTGCCAGCAGCTTAGTGGGCGGGAGTGGGTCCTACGAGCAGTACTTC
CASSLVGGSGSYEQYF